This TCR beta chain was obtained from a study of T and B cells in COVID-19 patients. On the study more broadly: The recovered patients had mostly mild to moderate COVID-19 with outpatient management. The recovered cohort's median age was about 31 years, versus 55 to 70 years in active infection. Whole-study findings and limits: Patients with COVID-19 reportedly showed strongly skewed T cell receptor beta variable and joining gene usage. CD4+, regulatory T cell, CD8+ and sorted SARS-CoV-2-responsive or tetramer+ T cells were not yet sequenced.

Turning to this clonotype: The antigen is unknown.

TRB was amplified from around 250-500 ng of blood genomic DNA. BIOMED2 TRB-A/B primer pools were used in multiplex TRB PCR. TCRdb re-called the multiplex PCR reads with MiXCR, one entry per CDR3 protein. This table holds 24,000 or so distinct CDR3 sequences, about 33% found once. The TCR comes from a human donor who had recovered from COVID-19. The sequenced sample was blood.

CDR3 sequence reads: CASSLPGTGKGEQYF. The CDR3 DNA sequence: TGTGCCAGCAGTTTACCTGGGACAGGGAAGGGAGAGCAGTACTTC. The chain has TRBV27 and TRBJ2-7, with 9 bases identical to TRBD1. This CDR3 has 15 amino acids. V trimming: 2 bases; J trimming: 7 bases; junction bases outside the gene matches: 9. Germline CDR1 and CDR2: MNHEY and SMNVEV (reference sequence).